This T cell receptor beta chain was profiled in a study of shared clonotypes between healthy human individuals. Only in-frame clones appear in the TCRdb table, and some are missing; sequencing was by immunoSEQ multiplex PCR. In the table there are more than 2 million clones, about 94% of which are singletons. Study-wide findings and caveats: Generation of non-shared clonotypes was less probable than generation of clonotypes shared by all four donors.

Note on this clone: Its antigen is unknown.

Sample: naive CD4+ T cells sorted from blood. Stated subset: CD45RA+ positively selected. This receptor was identified in a man between 18 and 29 years old in good health.

CDR3 in amino acids: CAWSVRAGAGHEQFF. The CDR3 DNA follows: TGTGCCTGGAGCGTAAGGGCGGGAGCAGGGCATGAGCAGTTCTTC. The V call is TRBV30, the J call TRBJ2-1, with 7 bases aligning to TRBD2. Germline CDR1 and CDR2: GTSNPN and SVGIG (reference sequence). Trimming at V came to 3 bases and at J to 8 bases, leaving 13 bases not matched to a gene. The CDR3 spans 15 residues. Variable domain in full (rest from reference TRBV30 and TRBJ2-1): SQTIHQWPATLVQPVGSPLSLECTVEGTSNPNLYWYRQAAGRGLQLLFYSVGIGQISSEVPQNLSASRPQDRQFILSSKKLLLSDSGFYLCAWSVRAGAGHEQFFGPGTRLTVL.